What follows are 9 T cell receptor beta chains derived from one specimen sequenced in a study of cytomegalovirus exposure and HLA in healthy donors. A multiplex PCR was run with 60 Vbeta primers and 13 Jbeta primers. Assay used: immunoSEQ multiplex PCR; TCRdb lists only in-frame clones, some missing. The sample includes 120,000 or so clones, roughly 15% of them seen just once. The material sequenced was PBMCs. The receptor set was obtained from a woman aged 18-30 years in good health and CMV-seronegative.

The chain joins TRBV7-3 to TRBJ1-1; TRBD1 is a possible D gene (5 bases). This CDR3 contains 16 residues. V lost 1 base, J lost 3 bases, and 15 bases lay in between. The germline V gene encodes CDR1 SGHTA and CDR2 FQGTGA. The CDR3 here is CASSLIVRVGDTEAFF. For the CDR3, the DNA is TGTGCCAGCAGCTTAATTGTCAGGGTAGGTGACACTGAAGCTTTCTTT.

J is TRBJ1-1 and V is TRBV2; D might be TRBD1 (5 bases). Trimming took 10 bases from V and 8 from J, leaving 23 bases between them. Germline loops: CDR1 SNHLY, CDR2 FYNNEI. The CDR3 is made up of 14 amino acids. CDR3 residues: CATRVGHLGGEAFF. The CDR3 nucleotides are TGTGCCACCAGGGTAGGGCACCTAGGCGGGGAAGCTTTCTTT.

There are a few counts of this clone. The chain links TRBV19 to TRBJ1-1; possible D gene TRBD1, 6 bases. Trimming removed 7 bases from V and 0 bases from J, with 15 bases in between. Germline CDR1 reads LNHDA; CDR2 reads SQIVND (reference sequence). The CDR3 extends over 15 amino acids. The CDR3 here is CASNDRLLLNTEAFF. For the CDR3, the DNA is TGTGCCAGTAACGACAGGTTACTATTGAACACTGAAGCTTTCTTT.

This sequence joins TRBV18 and TRBJ1-1, with D perhaps TRBD1 (6 bases). V gave up 5 bases and J gave up 8 bases, with 9 bases separating them. CDR3 size: 11 residues. Per germline, CDR1 KGHSH and CDR2 LQKENI. The CDR3 bases are TGTGCCAGCTCAACCGGGACAGAAGCTTTCTTT. It encodes CASSTGTEAFF. The whole variable domain, filled in from reference TRBV18 and TRBJ1-1, reads NAGVMQNPRHLVRRRGQEARLRCSPMKGHSHVYWYRQLPEEGLKFMVYLQKENIIDESGMPKERFSAEFPKEGPSILRIQQVVRGDSAAYFCASSTGTEAFFGQGTRLTVV.

This clone has only a few counts. The J gene is TRBJ2-1, the V gene TRBV7-6; D uncertain. Germline V lookup: CDR1 SGHVS, CDR2 FNYEAQ. Deletions cut 5 bases from V and 4 bases from J, with 12 bases between. CDR3 length equals 14 residues. The CDR3 sequence is CASSPLERYNEQFF. In nucleotides, the CDR3 is TGTGCCAGCAGCCCGCTGGAGAGATACAATGAGCAGTTCTTC.

The rearrangement uses TRBV6-5 and TRBJ1-1; the D is unclear. Trimming cost V 10 bases and J 0 bases, with 12 bases left between them. Germline CDR1 reads MNHEY; CDR2 reads SVGAGI. The CDR3 runs 13 residues. The CDR3 region has the DNA TGTGCCACCTCAGGAGGGTTGAACACTGAAGCTTTCTTT. Translation: CATSGGLNTEAFF.

The V and J genes are TRBV4-2 and TRBJ1-2; weak D call: TRBD1 (6 bases). CDR1 and CDR2 (germline): LGHNA, YNFKEQ. With 1 base removed from V and 5 bases from J, the gap between germline ends came to 8 bases. There are 13 residues in the CDR3. CDR3 in DNA: TGTGCCAGCAGCCAAGGGGACAAATATGGCTACACCTTC. Translation: CASSQGDKYGYTF.

J is TRBJ2-5 and V is TRBV2; a possible D gene is TRBD1 (6 bases). The CDR3 has 13 residues. V dropped 11 bases and J dropped 5 bases, with 18 bases sitting between them. The germline CDR1 and CDR2 sequences are SNHLY and FYNNEI. In nucleotides, the CDR3 is TGTGCCTTCACCGACAGGCCAGAGGAGACCCAGTACTTC. The encoded protein is CAFTDRPEETQYF.

The rearrangement uses TRBV28 and TRBJ1-1, with 8 bases that match TRBD1. Germline V gene lookup returns CDR1 MDHEN and CDR2 SYDVKM. The CDR3 runs 15 residues. V shed 6 bases, J shed 0 bases, and the junction held 6 bases outside the gene matches. CDR3 amino acids: CASSPQGDVNTEAFF. CDR3 DNA sequence: TGTGCCAGCAGCCCACAGGGGGATGTGAACACTGAAGCTTTCTTT.